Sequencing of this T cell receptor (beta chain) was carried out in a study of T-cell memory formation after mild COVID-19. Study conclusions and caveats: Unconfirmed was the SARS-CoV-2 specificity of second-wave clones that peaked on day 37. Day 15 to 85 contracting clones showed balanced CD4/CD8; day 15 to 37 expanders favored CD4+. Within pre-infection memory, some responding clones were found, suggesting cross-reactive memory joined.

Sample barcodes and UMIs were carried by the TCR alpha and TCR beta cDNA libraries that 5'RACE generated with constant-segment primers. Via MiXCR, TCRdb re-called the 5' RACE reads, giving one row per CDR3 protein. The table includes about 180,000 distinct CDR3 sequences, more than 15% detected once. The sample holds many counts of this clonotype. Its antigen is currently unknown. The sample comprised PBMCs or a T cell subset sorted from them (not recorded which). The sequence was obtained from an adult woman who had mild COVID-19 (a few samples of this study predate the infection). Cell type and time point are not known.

The CDR3 sequence: CASSLESTDTQYF. In DNA, the CDR3 is TGTGCCAGCAGCTTAGAATCGACAGATACGCAGTATTTT. The chain couples TRBV7-9 to TRBJ2-3, with D unresolved. Trimming left V 1 base short and J 3 bases short, with 5 bases between. Germline V gene data show CDR1 as SEHNR and CDR2 as FQNEAQ (reference sequence). The CDR3 loop spans 13 amino acids.